This T cell receptor (beta chain) was recovered during a study of technical replicates of blood from a few donors (dated by TCRdb to 2016 to 2017). Of note for this clone: There is no known antigen for this receptor. No much larger clone exists at a distance of one base, and base qualities are not known.

Library preparation used the immunoSEQ multiplex PCR assay. This is the immuneACCESS table as TCRdb keeps it, with only in-frame sequences that have V and J called. A part of the clones is gone; compared with another copy, unresolved V genes explain less than half, and the rest is unexplained. Present in this sample are just over 95,000 clones, approximately 95% of which were seen just once. About 0.35% of the sample is in the top ten clones. The CDR3 sequence holds 16 residues, the cysteine and phenylalanine included. Only the CDR3 region is kept as DNA, spanning 48 bases read in frame from base 1.

Input material: T cells isolated from PBMCs. Recombination linked TRBV21-1 to TRBJ1-5; the table's D call of TRBD1 was not tested on the DNA. TRBV21-1 is a listed pseudogene. The source of this sequence is a human donor in good health. Here is the DNA: TGTGCCAGCAGCGGACAGGGGGTCTATAGCAATCAGCCCCAGCATTTT. This gives the protein CASSGQGVYSNQPQHF.